A selection of T cell receptor beta chains follows, all from one sample in a study of control samples from healthy donors and cancer patients. Libraries were prepared by immunoSEQ multiplex PCR; TCRdb keeps only in-frame clonotypes and omits some of them. The data contain some 94,000 clones, roughly 86% of them singletons. The sequenced material came from blood. Receptor source: a woman aged 50 to 65 in good health. Each CDR3 is given with its conserved first and last residue. Fields, in order: clone size, V gene, D gene, J gene, CDR3 protein, CDR3 DNA. The D gene is left open where the match is weak. Rows give clone size only sometimes, using once, few, many, or a class for an expanded clone.

NA	TRBV13	TRBD2	TRBJ2-5	CASSRTAGTSGRKGTQYF	TGTGCCAGCAGCCGGACCGCCGGGACTAGCGGGAGAAAGGGGACCCAGTACTTC
NA	TRBV3-1/TRBV3-2	NA	TRBJ1-4	CASSPSGLMGKLFF	TGTGCCAGCAGCCCCTCCGGGCTCATGGGAAAACTGTTTTTT
NA	TRBV13	NA	TRBJ2-1	CASSFLGVAYNEQFF	TGTGCCAGCAGCTTCTTGGGAGTAGCCTACAATGAGCAGTTCTTC
NA	TRBV14	NA	TRBJ1-2	CASSQVEGYGYTF	TGTGCCAGCAGCCAAGTTGAAGGGTATGGCTACACCTTC
NA	TRBV6-5	TRBD1	TRBJ1-5	CASSQLTGGNQPQHF	TGTGCCAGCAGTCAGTTGACAGGGGGTAATCAGCCCCAGCATTTT
NA	TRBV6-1	NA	TRBJ2-3	CASSELGVSTDTQYF	TGTGCCAGCAGTGAACTCGGGGTTAGCACAGATACGCAGTATTTT
NA	TRBV7-2	TRBD1	TRBJ2-7	CASSLGPLTGGYEQYF	TGTGCCAGCAGTTTGGGCCCCCTAACAGGGGGCTACGAGCAGTACTTC
NA	TRBV10-3	NA	TRBJ2-3	CAIRLALNTDTQYF	TGTGCCATCAGGCTAGCGCTTAACACAGATACGCAGTATTTT
NA	TRBV11-3	NA	TRBJ2-7	CASSLDTDEQYF	TGTGCCAGCAGCTTAGATACTGACGAGCAGTACTTC
NA	TRBV4-1	TRBD2	TRBJ2-4	CASSRGAGGPEDIQYF	TGCGCCAGCAGCCGAGGGGCGGGGGGGCCGGAGGACATTCAGTACTTC
NA	TRBV28	NA	TRBJ1-4	CASSLGGGTPFSLFF	TGTGCCAGCAGTCTCGGGGGCGGGACACCCTTTTCACTGTTTTTT
once	TRBV10-3	TRBD2	TRBJ2-1	CAISELEGLNEQFF	TGTGCCATCAGCGAACTCGAGGGACTAAATGAGCAGTTCTTC
NA	TRBV14	TRBD2	TRBJ2-1	CASSQRRTSGRQNEQFF	TGTGCCAGCAGCCAACGTAGGACTAGCGGGAGGCAGAATGAGCAGTTCTTC
NA	TRBV5-1	TRBD2	TRBJ2-7	CASSYKGLAGSDHEQYF	TGCGCCAGCAGCTACAAGGGACTAGCGGGGTCAGATCACGAGCAGTACTTC
NA	TRBV19	TRBD1	TRBJ2-4	CASSRGQGANLGGLYF	TGTGCCAGTAGTCGGGGACAGGGGGCGAACCTAGGCGGTCTGTACTTC
NA	TRBV27	NA	TRBJ1-2	CASSLRISNYGYTF	TGTGCCAGCAGTTTAAGGATATCTAACTATGGCTACACCTTC
NA	TRBV6-2/TRBV6-3	TRBD2	TRBJ2-2	CASSPGLADTGELFF	TGTGCCAGCAGCCCGGGACTAGCGGACACCGGGGAGCTGTTTTTT
NA	TRBV6-5	NA	TRBJ2-1	CASKGGPSYNEQFF	TGTGCCAGCAAGGGCGGACCCTCCTACAATGAGCAGTTCTTC
NA	TRBV7-2	NA	TRBJ1-1	CASSLDRANTEAFF	TGTGCCAGCAGCTTAGACAGGGCCAACACTGAAGCTTTCTTT
NA	TRBV6-5	TRBD2	TRBJ2-1	CASSRAGTTNNEQFF	TGTGCCAGCAGTCGAGCCGGGACTACCAACAATGAGCAGTTCTTC
NA	TRBV7-6	TRBD2	TRBJ2-1	CASSSAAGGRDEQFF	TGTGCCAGCAGCTCCGCGGCGGGAGGTCGGGATGAGCAGTTCTTC
NA	TRBV19	NA	TRBJ2-2	CATTRTVNTGELFF	TGTGCCACCACCCGGACAGTAAACACCGGGGAGCTGTTTTTT
NA	TRBV5-1	TRBD1	TRBJ2-1	CASSLGQGTHEQFF	TGCGCCAGCAGCTTGGGACAGGGTACCCATGAGCAGTTCTTC
NA	TRBV7-9	NA	TRBJ2-5	CASSFTRGAETQYF	TGTGCCAGCAGCTTTACAAGGGGGGCTGAGACCCAGTACTTC
once	TRBV4-2	TRBD1	TRBJ1-3	CASSQDWSGQGTGNTIYF	TGTGCCAGCAGCCAAGATTGGTCGGGACAGGGGACTGGAAACACCATATATTTT
once	TRBV11-1	TRBD2	TRBJ2-7	CASSAPSGIYEQYF	TGTGCCAGCAGCGCGCCTAGCGGGATTTACGAGCAGTACTTC
NA	TRBV6-5	NA	TRBJ2-2	CASSPAINTGELFF	TGTGCCAGCAGTCCCGCCATAAACACCGGGGAGCTGTTTTTT
NA	TRBV11-3	NA	TRBJ2-2	CASSSSEGVAGELFF	TGTGCCAGCAGCTCTAGTGAGGGGGTCGCCGGGGAGCTGTTTTTT
NA	TRBV9	NA	TRBJ1-2	CASSGVGGARGYTF	TGTGCCAGCAGCGGAGTAGGCGGGGCGCGGGGCTACACCTTC
NA	TRBV5-6	NA	TRBJ2-5	CASSLISGGETQYF	TGTGCCAGCAGCTTGATTTCAGGCGGGGAGACCCAGTACTTC
NA	TRBV27	NA	TRBJ2-7	CASSSIGPASYEQYF	TGTGCCAGCAGTTCCATTGGTCCTGCCTCCTACGAGCAGTACTTC
few	TRBV29-1	TRBD1	TRBJ1-1	CSVGSTGRGNTEAFF	TGCAGCGTTGGATCGACAGGGCGGGGGAACACTGAAGCTTTCTTT
NA	TRBV3-1/TRBV3-2	NA	TRBJ1-2	CASSQGASIGYTF	TGTGCCAGCAGCCAAGGGGCTTCTATCGGCTACACCTTC
NA	TRBV2	NA	TRBJ1-1	CASRDGGGTEAFF	TGTGCCAGCAGGGACGGGGGAGGCACTGAAGCTTTCTTT
NA	TRBV7-2	NA	TRBJ2-3	CASSLASARGTDTQYF	TGTGCCAGCAGCTTAGCGTCGGCGAGGGGCACAGATACGCAGTATTTT
NA	TRBV10-3	TRBD1	TRBJ2-2	CAISELGTGSGELFF	TGTGCCATCAGTGAGCTCGGGACAGGGTCCGGGGAGCTGTTTTTT
NA	TRBV7-2	NA	TRBJ1-5	CASSSGQPSNQPQHF	TGTGCCAGCAGCTCTGGACAACCTAGCAATCAGCCCCAGCATTTT
NA	TRBV5-6	TRBD1	TRBJ1-2	CASSLAGGQTYGYTF	TGTGCCAGCAGCTTGGCGGGGGGACAGACCTATGGCTACACCTTC
NA	TRBV29-1	NA	TRBJ1-2	CSVEDLFRGVGGMMYYGYTF	TGCAGCGTTGAAGATCTATTTAGAGGGGTGGGGGGAATGATGTACTATGGCTACACCTTC
once	TRBV7-9	NA	TRBJ2-5	CASSSPRGGLQETQYF	TGTGCCAGCAGCTCTCCCAGAGGGGGACTACAAGAGACCCAGTACTTC
NA	TRBV6-5	NA	TRBJ1-4	CASSPGATGEKLFF	TGTGCCAGCAGTCCAGGGGCGACGGGTGAAAAACTGTTTTTT
NA	TRBV28	TRBD2	TRBJ2-1	CASSTGLAGAASYNEQFF	TGTGCCAGCAGCACCGGACTAGCGGGGGCCGCTAGTTACAATGAGCAGTTCTTC
NA	TRBV4-3	NA	TRBJ2-7	CASSQALQGYEQYF	TGCGCCAGCAGCCAAGCATTACAGGGCTACGAGCAGTACTTC
NA	TRBV2	NA	TRBJ2-5	CASSDPGETQYF	TGTGCCAGCAGTGATCCGGGAGAGACCCAGTACTTC
once	TRBV7-9	NA	TRBJ2-7	CASSAGDSKGYEQYF	TGTGCCAGCAGCGCGGGGGACAGCAAGGGTTACGAGCAGTACTTC
NA	TRBV2	NA	TRBJ2-2	CASQVTGTGELFF	TGTGCCAGCCAAGTAACGGGGACCGGGGAGCTGTTTTTT
NA	TRBV28	TRBD2	TRBJ2-7	CASSSGTLSSYEQYF	TGTGCCAGCAGTAGCGGGACTTTGAGCTCCTACGAGCAGTACTTC
NA	TRBV21-1	NA	TRBJ2-1	CASSTDTTGSSYNEQFF	TGTGCCAGCAGCACCGACACCACAGGGAGCTCCTACAATGAGCAGTTCTTC
NA	TRBV2	NA	TRBJ2-5	CASSEGETQYF	TGTGCCAGCAGTGAGGGTGAGACCCAGTACTTC
NA	TRBV6-1	NA	TRBJ2-7	CASSEQPVSSYEQYF	TGTGCCAGCAGTGAACAGCCGGTGAGCTCCTACGAGCAGTACTTC
NA	TRBV2	NA	TRBJ1-4	CATTGTTQANEKLFF	TGTGCCACCACCGGGACGACACAAGCTAATGAAAAACTGTTTTTT
NA	TRBV5-1	TRBD2	TRBJ2-1	CASSLTSGGTNEQFF	TGCGCCAGCAGCTTGACTAGCGGGGGGACCAATGAGCAGTTCTTC